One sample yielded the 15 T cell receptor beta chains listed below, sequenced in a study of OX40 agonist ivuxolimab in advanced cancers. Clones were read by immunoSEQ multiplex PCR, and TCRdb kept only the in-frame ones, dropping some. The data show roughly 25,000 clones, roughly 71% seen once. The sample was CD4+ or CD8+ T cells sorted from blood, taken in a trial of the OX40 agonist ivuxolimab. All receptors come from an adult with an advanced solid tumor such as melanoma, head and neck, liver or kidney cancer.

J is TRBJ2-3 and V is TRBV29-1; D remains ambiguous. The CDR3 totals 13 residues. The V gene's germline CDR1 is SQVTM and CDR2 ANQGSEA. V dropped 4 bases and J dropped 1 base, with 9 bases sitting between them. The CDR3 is CSVGSSGTDTQYF. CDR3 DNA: TGCAGCGTTGGGTCCTCCGGCACAGATACGCAGTATTTT.

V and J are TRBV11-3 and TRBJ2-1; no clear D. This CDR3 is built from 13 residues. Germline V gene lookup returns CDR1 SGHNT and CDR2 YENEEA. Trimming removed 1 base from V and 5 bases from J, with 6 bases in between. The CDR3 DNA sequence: TGTGCCAGCAGCTTAGGGAGCCACAATGAGCAGTTCTTC. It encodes CASSLGSHNEQFF.

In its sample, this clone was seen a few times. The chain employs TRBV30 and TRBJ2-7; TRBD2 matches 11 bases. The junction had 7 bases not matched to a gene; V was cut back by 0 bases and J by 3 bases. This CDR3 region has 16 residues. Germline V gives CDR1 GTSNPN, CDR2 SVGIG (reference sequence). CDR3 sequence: CAWSVTGTSGLYEQYF. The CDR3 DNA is TGTGCCTGGAGTGTAACCGGGACTAGCGGACTCTACGAGCAGTACTTC.

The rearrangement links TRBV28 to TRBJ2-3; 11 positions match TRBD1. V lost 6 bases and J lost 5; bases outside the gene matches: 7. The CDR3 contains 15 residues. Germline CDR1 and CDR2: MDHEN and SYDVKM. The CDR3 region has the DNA TGTGCCAGCAGCCTCTCCGGGACAGGGGGAGATACGCAGTATTTT. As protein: CASSLSGTGGDTQYF.

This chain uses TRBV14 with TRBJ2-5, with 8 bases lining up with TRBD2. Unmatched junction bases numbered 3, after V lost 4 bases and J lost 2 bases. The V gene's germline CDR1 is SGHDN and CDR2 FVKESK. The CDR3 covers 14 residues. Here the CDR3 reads CASSPGGRQETQYF. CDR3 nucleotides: TGTGCCAGCAGCCCGGGAGGGCGGCAAGAGACCCAGTACTTC.

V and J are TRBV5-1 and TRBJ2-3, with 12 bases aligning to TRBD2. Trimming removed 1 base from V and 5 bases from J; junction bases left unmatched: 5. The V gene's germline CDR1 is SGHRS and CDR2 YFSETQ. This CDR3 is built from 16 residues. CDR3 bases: TGCGCCAGCAGCTTGAGGACTAGCGGGATAGGAGATACGCAGTATTTT. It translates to CASSLRTSGIGDTQYF.

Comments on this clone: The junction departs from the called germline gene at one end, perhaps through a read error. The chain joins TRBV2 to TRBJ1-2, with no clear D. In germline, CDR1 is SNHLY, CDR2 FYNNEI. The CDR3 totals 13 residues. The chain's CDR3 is CASSAAENYGYAF. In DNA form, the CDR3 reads TGTGCCAGCAGTGCGGCCGAAAACTATGGCTACGCCTTC.

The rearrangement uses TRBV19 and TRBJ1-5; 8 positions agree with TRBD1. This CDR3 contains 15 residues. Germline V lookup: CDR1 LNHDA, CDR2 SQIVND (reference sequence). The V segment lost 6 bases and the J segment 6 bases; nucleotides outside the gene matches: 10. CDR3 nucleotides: TGTGCCAGTAGCCCTTTCGGACAGGGACCTCAGCCCCAGCATTTT. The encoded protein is CASSPFGQGPQPQHF.

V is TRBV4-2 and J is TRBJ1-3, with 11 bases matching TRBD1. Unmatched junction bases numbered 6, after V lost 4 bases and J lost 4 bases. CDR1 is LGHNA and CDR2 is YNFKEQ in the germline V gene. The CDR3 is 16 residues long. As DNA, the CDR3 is TGTGCCAGCAGCCGGGGGACAGGGGGATCCGGAAACACCATATATTTT. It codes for CASSRGTGGSGNTIYF.

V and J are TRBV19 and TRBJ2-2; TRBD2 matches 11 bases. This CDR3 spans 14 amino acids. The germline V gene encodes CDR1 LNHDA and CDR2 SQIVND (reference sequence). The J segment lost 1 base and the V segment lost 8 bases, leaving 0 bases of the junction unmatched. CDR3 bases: TGTGCCAGTGGGACTAGCGGGAACACCGGGGAGCTGTTTTTT. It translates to CASGTSGNTGELFF.

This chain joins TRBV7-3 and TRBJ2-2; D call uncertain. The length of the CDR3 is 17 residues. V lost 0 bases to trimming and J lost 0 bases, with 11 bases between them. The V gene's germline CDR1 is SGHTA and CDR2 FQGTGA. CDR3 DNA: TGTGCCAGCAGCTTAACGGCAGCCAGCCCGAACACCGGGGAGCTGTTTTTT. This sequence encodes CASSLTAASPNTGELFF.

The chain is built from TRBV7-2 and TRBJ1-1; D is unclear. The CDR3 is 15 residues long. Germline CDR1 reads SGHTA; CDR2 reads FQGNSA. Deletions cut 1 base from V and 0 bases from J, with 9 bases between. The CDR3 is CASSLGAGVNTEAFF. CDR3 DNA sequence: TGTGCCAGCAGCTTAGGGGCAGGAGTGAACACTGAAGCTTTCTTT.

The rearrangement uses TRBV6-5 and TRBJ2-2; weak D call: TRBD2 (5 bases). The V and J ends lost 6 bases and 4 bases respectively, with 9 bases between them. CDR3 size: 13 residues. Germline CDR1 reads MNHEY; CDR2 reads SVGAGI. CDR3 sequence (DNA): TGTGCCAGCAGGGGAGACGGCACCGGGGAGCTGTTTTTT. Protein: CASRGDGTGELFF.

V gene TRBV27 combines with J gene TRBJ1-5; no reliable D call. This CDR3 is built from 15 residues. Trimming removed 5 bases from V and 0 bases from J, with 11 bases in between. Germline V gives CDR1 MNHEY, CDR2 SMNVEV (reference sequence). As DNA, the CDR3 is TGTGCCAGCAGTACGCTCCCTTATAGCAATCAGCCCCAGCATTTT. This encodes CASSTLPYSNQPQHF.

CDR3 in amino acids: CAWSGRTGEKLFF. CDR3 sequence (DNA): TGTGCCTGGTCCGGCAGGACGGGAGAAAAACTGTTTTTT. The V call is TRBV30, the J call TRBJ1-4, with D unresolved. Deletions cut 5 bases from V and 8 bases from J, with 15 bases between. CDR1 and CDR2 (germline): GTSNPN, SVGIG (reference sequence). CDR3 length equals 13 residues.